Listed here are 13 T cell receptor beta chains from one sample, sequenced in a study of blood T cell repertoires in COVID-19. Sequenced by immunoSEQ multiplex PCR; TCRdb stores in-frame clones only, minus some. This table has about 200,000 clones, 84% appearing once. Sequencing used peripheral blood. The origin of the receptors is a human donor in a cohort sampled during active COVID-19.

The chain is built from TRBV10-3 and TRBJ1-2, with 8 bases lining up with TRBD1. Trimming removed 6 bases from V and 1 base from J; junction bases left unmatched: 13. Germline CDR1 and CDR2: ENHRY and SYGVKD. The CDR3 spans 17 residues. CDR3 protein: CAIRDYPDREYNYGYTF. DNA of the CDR3: TGTGCCATCAGGGACTACCCGGACAGGGAATATAACTATGGCTACACCTTC.

V and J are TRBV4-1 and TRBJ2-7, with D uncertain. Per germline, CDR1 MGHRA and CDR2 YSYEKL. V was pared by 2 bases and J by 5 bases, with 4 bases between. CDR3 length: 11 amino acids. CDR3 region: CASSQSNEQYF. The CDR3 DNA reads TGCGCCAGCAGCCAAAGCAACGAGCAGTACTTC.

The chain carries TRBV2 and TRBJ2-7; tentative D call: TRBD1 (7 bases). V was cut by 8 bases and J by 2 bases, with 10 bases left in between. In germline, CDR1 is SNHLY, CDR2 FYNNEI. CDR3 length equals 12 residues. The CDR3 region is CASGGTAYEQYF. Here the CDR3 DNA reads TGTGCCAGCGGCGGGACAGCCTACGAGCAGTACTTC.

The genes are TRBV7-2 and TRBJ2-1; TRBD1 is a possible D gene (5 bases). Germline V CDR1 and CDR2: SGHTA, FQGNSA. The V and J ends lost 5 bases and 3 bases respectively, with 14 bases between them. CDR3 length: 15 amino acids. CDR3 coding DNA: TGTGCCAGCAGCCCAACGTCAGGGTACTACAATGAGCAGTTCTTC. Translating it yields CASSPTSGYYNEQFF. The full variable domain, in which reference TRBV7-2 and TRBJ2-1 provide the parts outside the CDR3, is GAGVSQSPSNKVTEKGKDVELRCDPISGHTALYWYRQSLGQGLEFLIYFQGNSAPDKSGLPSDRFSAERTGGSVSTLTIQRTQQEDSAVYLCASSPTSGYYNEQFFGPGTRLTVL.

The chain carries TRBV28 and TRBJ1-1; D possibly corresponds to TRBD1 (6 bases). The CDR3 contains 13 residues. Germline V gene data show CDR1 as MDHEN and CDR2 as SYDVKM. DNA for the CDR3: TGTGCTGGCCGGGGGGCCGGGAACACTGAAGCTTTCTTT. Residues: CAGRGAGNTEAFF.

This clone was found a few times. The rearrangement joins TRBV30 to TRBJ2-2, with 11 bases fitting TRBD1. The germline gives CDR1 GTSNPN, CDR2 SVGIG (reference sequence). CDR3 length: 16 residues. V lost 8 bases, J lost 3 bases, and 11 bases stayed unmatched. The CDR3 DNA is TGTGCCGGGCGGCGGGGGACAGGGGGGGACACCGGGGAGCTGTTTTTT. This codes for CAGRRGTGGDTGELFF.

This chain links TRBV27 with TRBJ2-5; possibly TRBD2 for D (6 bases). Germline V lookup: CDR1 MNHEY, CDR2 SMNVEV (reference sequence). Deletions cut 1 base from V and 3 bases from J, with 6 bases between. This CDR3 comprises 13 residues. The chain's CDR3 is CASSLWGEETQYF. In DNA, the CDR3 is TGTGCCAGCAGTTTATGGGGGGAAGAGACCCAGTACTTC.

This clone was recorded once. V and J are TRBV5-1 and TRBJ2-7; 12 bases align to TRBD2. With V trimmed by 1 base and J by 6 bases, 5 bases remained unmatched. The V gene's germline CDR1 is SGHRS and CDR2 YFSETQ. The CDR3 has 15 amino acids. The CDR3 nucleotides are TGCGCCAGCAGCTTGCCGACTAGCGGGAGTGGCGAGCAGTACTTC. Protein: CASSLPTSGSGEQYF. The full variable domain, rest sourced from reference TRBV5-1 and TRBJ2-7, is KAGVTQTPRYLIKTRGQQVTLSCSPISGHRSVSWYQQTPGQGLQFLFEYFSETQRNKGNFPGRFSGRQFSNSRSEMNVSTLELGDSALYLCASSLPTSGSGEQYFGPGTRLTVT.

This sequence joins TRBV20-1 and TRBJ2-7; 10 bases agree with TRBD1. Germline-derived CDR1 and CDR2 are DFQATT and SNEGSKA (reference sequence). Unmatched junction bases numbered 11, after V lost 3 bases and J lost 3 bases. The CDR3 is made up of 16 amino acids. The CDR3 reads CSASRPGQGFVYEQYF. The CDR3 DNA is TGCAGTGCTAGTAGGCCGGGACAGGGGTTCGTCTACGAGCAGTACTTC.

This clone has just one count. The J gene is TRBJ2-7, the V gene TRBV6-5, with 8 bases lining up with TRBD1. This CDR3 has 16 amino acids. The V gene end was trimmed by 4 bases and the J gene end by 7 bases; junction bases not matched to a gene: 15. Germline CDR1 and CDR2: MNHEY and SVGAGI. Here the CDR3 reads CASSFYNQGARGEQYF. The CDR3, as DNA: TGTGCCAGCAGTTTCTATAACCAGGGGGCGCGAGGGGAGCAGTACTTC.

V is TRBV7-9 and J is TRBJ2-1; 7 positions agree with TRBD1. Trimming removed 6 bases from V and 4 bases from J; junction bases left unmatched: 15. The CDR3 has 17 residues. Per the germline V gene, CDR1 is SEHNR and CDR2 is FQNEAQ (reference sequence). The DNA of the CDR3 is TGTGCCAGCAGAACCGCTACAGACAGGGAACTATACAATGAGCAGTTCTTC. Its translation: CASRTATDRELYNEQFF.

This clone appeared a single time. The J gene is TRBJ2-1, the V gene TRBV5-1, with 13 bases that match TRBD2. The germline V gene has CDR1 SGHRS and CDR2 YFSETQ. J gave up 9 bases and V 4 bases, and 7 bases lay outside the gene matches. The CDR3 length is 15 residues. CDR3: CASSETSGRNAEQFF. The CDR3 DNA reads TGCGCCAGCAGCGAGACTAGCGGGAGGAACGCTGAGCAGTTCTTC.

The J gene is TRBJ2-3, the V gene TRBV7-9; D may be TRBD1 (6 bases). V lost 5 bases, J lost 7 bases, and 16 bases lay in between. The germline V gene encodes CDR1 SEHNR and CDR2 FQNEAQ (reference sequence). The CDR3 runs 14 residues. The CDR3 spells CASSETGIDHTQYF. Here the CDR3 DNA reads TGTGCCAGCAGCGAAACAGGGATCGATCATACGCAGTATTTT. The entire variable domain, with the rest obtained from reference TRBV7-9 and TRBJ2-3, is as follows: DTGVSQNPRHKITKRGQNVTFRCDPISEHNRLYWYRQTLGQGPEFLTYFQNEAQLEKSRLLSDRFSAERPKGSFSTLEIQRTEQGDSAMYLCASSETGIDHTQYFGPGTRLTVL.